Below, one T cell receptor (beta chain) is given with its context. The sample belongs to a study of blood T cell repertoires in COVID-19. Study at large: From the United States, Italy and Spain came samples of acute and convalescent COVID-19.

Participants were placed into cohorts based on the clinical history they reported. The CDR3 has 16 amino acids. The V segment lost 2 bases and the J segment 3 bases; nucleotides outside the gene matches: 6. Germline lookup yields CDR1 MNHNS and CDR2 SASEGT. Assay used: immunoSEQ multiplex PCR; TCRdb lists only in-frame clones, some missing. Of a few hundred thousand clones in the sample, approximately 80% are singletons; the top ten hold 15%. Material for sequencing was PBMCs or T cells enriched from blood (not recorded which). The chain combines TRBV6-1 with TRBJ2-7; TRBD2 aligns across 11 bases. The TCR sequence derives from a man aged 35 to 55 who had recovered from COVID-19. The CDR3: CASSEPAGTSGYEQYF. Written as DNA, the CDR3 is TGTGCCAGCAGTGAACCCGCCGGGACTAGCGGCTACGAGCAGTACTTC.